This note documents a single T cell receptor beta chain sequence. The sample holds a few counts of this clonotype. The antigen this receptor binds is unknown. Base quality data are lacking; no much larger clone is found one base away. The library was built by means of 5' RACE. The sequencing machine was an Illumina HiSeq 2000. A universal primer binding site was added through template switching, and the final cDNA carried a unique molecular identifier so that TCR cDNA molecules could be counted accurately. Specific primers in the conserved constant-segment region were used to synthesize first-strand cDNA for the TCR alpha and beta chains. To control for contamination, every cDNA library carried two barcodes: a SMART-Mk sample barcode plus Illumina barcodes. TruSeq adapter sequences along with Illumina sample barcodes were introduced in two successive PCR steps. The TCR alpha and beta cDNA libraries were sequenced on the Illumina HiSeq platform using custom primers. Concerning the study's data processing: Unique molecular identifiers were extracted from raw reads with MiGEC, and CDR3 positions were determined with MiXCR. Recombination models were inferred per individual with the repgenHMM and IGoR tools using an EM algorithm. Shared clonotype analysis was performed with the tcR package in R, normalizing sharing by the product of cloneset sizes. Out-of-frame nonproductive sequences were analyzed to study raw recombination free of thymic and clonal selection effects. Clones were called with MiXCR by TCRdb after fastp trimmed the public reads at Q25, and only in-frame beta chains were retained. Identical CDR3 protein sequences are pooled into one entry, listed with their most common genes and DNA. TCRdb's processing, not the authors' own work, is the source of the V and J calls. This sample comprises under 800,000 distinct CDR3 sequences, 21% of them detected only once. The ten largest clonotypes hold approximately 4.5% of the sample.

Cut back by 4 bases and 6 bases, the V and J ends lie 19 bases apart. Per the germline V gene (reference sequence), DFQATT is the CDR1 and SNEGSKA is the CDR2. Its CDR3 holds 14 amino acids, cysteine through phenylalanine. The sequence is cut down to CDR3 DNA, 42 bases in frame from base 1. This sample stems from a study of identical twins (dated by TCRdb to between 2015 and 2016). A note on the overall study: TCR alpha and beta repertoires from monozygotic twins, unrelated adults of various ages and cord blood were deep-sequenced to test whether fetal clonotypes persist. Replicate twin experiments were performed at different times using different library preparation protocols to rule out contamination.

The full study reports these points: Invariant T cells such as MAIT and iNKT could partly confound zero-insertion analyses, though diverse VJ usage argued against this for most clonotypes. Recombination models systematically underestimated out-of-frame TCR alpha sharing in monozygotic twins but agreed with sharing between unrelated individuals. Abundant cord blood beta clonotypes carried fewer insertions; young adult naive repertoires showed a weaker similar trend, while memory repertoires showed none. Excess twin sharing in beta out-of-frame sequences was weaker because fewer shared sequences lowered the signal-to-noise ratio. Compared with coincidental sharing between unrelated individuals, an excess of low generation-probability sequences was observed among out-of-frame TCR alpha sequences shared between twins. Because the same donors could not be followed over many years, the conclusions depended on cross-sectional statistical analysis.

Every donor was a healthy Caucasian. The twin cohort consisted of three pairs of female monozygotic twins, all aged 18 to 29 years. RNA for TCR libraries was isolated from peripheral blood mononuclear cells. The data also belong to a second study, concerning T cells expressing NK-cell markers. The second investigation adds: In sorted CD3+CD56+NKG2C+, CD3+CD56+NKG2C- and CD3+CD56-NKG2C+ T-cell subsets from 7 or 8 donors, TCR beta-chain repertoires were profiled. Seven of the eight sequenced donors were HCMV-seropositive and one was HCMV-seronegative. To restrict sorting to alphabetaTCR-expressing T cells, an anti-gammadeltaTCR antibody was added in several experiments. In six donors, the dominant CD3+CD56+NKG2C+ clonotypes ranked among the top 10 CD8+ clonotypes, making up about 1.0-7.5% of CD8+ T cells. Those dominant clonotypes were again the most abundant among CD3+CD56-NKG2C+ cells in four donors, at about 25-60.1%. Whether the expanded NKG2C-expressing T cell clones were specific for HCMV antigens was left unclear. The study sequenced eight donors, all healthy volunteers chosen at random: three men and five women. HCMV serostatus was determined by detecting HCMV-specific IgG in serum with a commercial ELISA kit. For about six donors, bulk peripheral blood T-cell repertoires were also sequenced from unsorted PBMC. MIGEC was used to demultiplex reads and group the reads by UMI, and MiTCR was used to assemble and quantify clonotypes. To exclude erroneous sequences, any TCR cDNA sequence not supported by at least two reads was discarded. The tcR package was used for downstream repertoire analysis, and clonotypes were matched between fractions using CDR3 nucleotide sequence together with V segment. VDJmatch was used to annotate antigen specificity against VDJdb, with one amino acid substitution in CDR3 allowed.

Specimen: PBMCs. The sequence links TRBV20-1 to TRBJ2-7; the D segment might be TRBD1 or TRBD2, since each matches 6 bases. This sequence was found in a woman aged 18-29 years in good health. The DNA is TGCAGTGCTAACAGAGGGGGGACCTCCGGCGAGCAGTACTTC. It translates to CSANRGGTSGEQYF.